The present entry profiles one TCR beta chain with its context. Its specificity is not known. Using immunoSEQ multiplex PCR, the repertoire was profiled, and TCRdb retains in-frame clones only, with some absent. The sample lists under 100,000 clones; roughly 94% were seen once. This sample was included in a study of siplizumab effects on memory and regulatory T cells. Study-level results: Proliferating Tregs from siplizumab cultures lacked functional confirmation of suppression.

The clonotype originates from a human donor in good health. The sequenced sample was non-Treg CD4+ T cells sorted from blood.

This CDR3 is CASSSRLAGSYNEQFF. CDR3 DNA sequence: TGTGCCAGCAGCTCCCGACTAGCGGGCTCCTACAATGAGCAGTTCTTC. J is TRBJ2-1 and V is TRBV11-3; 10 bases fit TRBD2. Germline CDR1 SGHNT, CDR2 YENEEA. The CDR3 loop spans 16 amino acids. The V and J ends lost 4 bases and 0 bases, in that order; junction bases with no gene match: 3. The entire variable domain, with the rest obtained from reference TRBV11-3 and TRBJ2-1, is as follows: EAGVVQSPRYKIIEKKQPVAFWCNPISGHNTLYWYLQNLGQGPELLIRYENEEAVDDSQLPKDRFSAERLKGVDSTLKIQPAELGDSAVYLCASSSRLAGSYNEQFFGPGTRLTVL.